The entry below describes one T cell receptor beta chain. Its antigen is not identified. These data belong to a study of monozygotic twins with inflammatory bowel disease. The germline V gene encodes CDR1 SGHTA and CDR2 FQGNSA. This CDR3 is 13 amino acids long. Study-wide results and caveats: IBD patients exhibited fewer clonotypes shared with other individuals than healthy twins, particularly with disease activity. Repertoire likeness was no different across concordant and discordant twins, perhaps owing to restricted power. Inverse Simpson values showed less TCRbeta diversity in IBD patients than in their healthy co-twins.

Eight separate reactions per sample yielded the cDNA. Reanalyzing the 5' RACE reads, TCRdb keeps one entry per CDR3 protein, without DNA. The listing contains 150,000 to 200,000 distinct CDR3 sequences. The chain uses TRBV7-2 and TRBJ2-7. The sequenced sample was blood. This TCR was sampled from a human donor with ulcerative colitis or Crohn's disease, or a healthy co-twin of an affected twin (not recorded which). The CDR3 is CASSLALTYEQYF. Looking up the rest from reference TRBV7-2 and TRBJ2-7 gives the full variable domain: GAGVSQSPSNKVTEKGKDVELRCDPISGHTALYWYRQSLGQGLEFLIYFQGNSAPDKSGLPSDRFSAERTGGSVSTLTIQRTQQEDSAVYLCASSLALTYEQYFGPGTRLTVT.